The 2 T cell receptor beta chains in this list originate from one sample, sequenced in a study of T cell changes during pregnancy in multiple sclerosis. The method was immunoSEQ multiplex PCR; TCRdb's version includes in-frame clones alone and lacks a portion of them. The sample records 50,000 to 60,000 clones, around 93% being singletons. The starting material was peripheral blood, obtained after pregnancy. All receptors derive from a female donor in good health, enrolled as a control in a pregnancy study.

This clone was detected once. The chain carries TRBV18 and TRBJ2-2; the match to TRBD1 covers 9 bases. Trimming cost V 5 bases and J 0 bases; bases outside gene matches: 4. The CDR3 is 16 amino acids. CDR1 and CDR2 (germline): KGHSH, LQKENI. Here the CDR3 DNA reads TGTGCCAGCTCATCGGACAGGGGTTCGAACACCGGGGAGCTGTTTTTT. Amino acids: CASSSDRGSNTGELFF.

This chain links TRBV5-5 with TRBJ1-2; 9 bases align to TRBD1. The CDR3 is 16 amino acids. With V trimmed by 5 bases and J by 4 bases, 12 bases remained unmatched. In germline, CDR1 is SGHKS, CDR2 YYEKEE (reference sequence). CDR3 residues: CASSSLWTGEGYGYTF. The DNA of the CDR3 is TGTGCCAGCAGTTCCCTTTGGACAGGGGAAGGCTATGGCTACACCTTC. The full variable domain, its missing parts supplied by reference TRBV5-5 and TRBJ1-2, is DAGVTQSPTHLIKTRGQQVTLRCSPISGHKSVSWYQQVLGQGPQFIFQYYEKEERGRGNFPDRFSARQFPNYSSELNVNALLLGDSALYLCASSSLWTGEGYGYTFGSGTRLTVV.